These 13 T cell receptor beta chains came from one sample sequenced in a study of T cells after yellow fever vaccination (dated by TCRdb to about 2019). The treatment or condition label corresponds to: live attenuated yellow fever vaccine strain. The method was 5' RACE. Sequencing took place on an Illumina NovaSeq 6000. TCRdb reprocessed the public reads (quality trimming at Q25 with fastp, clone calling with MiXCR) and kept in-frame beta chains. Each record represents a unique CDR3 protein, reported with the most common genes and DNA among its rows. The sample has some 240,000 distinct CDR3 sequences on record, approximately 3.5% of them singletons. The ten largest make up around 19% of the sample. This specimen was PBMCs, taken 15 days after the yellow fever booster vaccination. The receptors derive from a man younger than 35 who received the YFV17D yellow fever vaccine.

The sample holds many counts of this clonotype. The rearrangement uses TRBV12-3 or TRBV12-4 and TRBJ2-7; TRBD1 matches at 7 bases. The V gene end was trimmed by 6 bases and the J gene end by 2 bases; junction bases not matched to a gene: 7. CDR3 size: 14 residues. CDR3 amino acids: CASSSDRVPYEQYF. Written as DNA, the CDR3 is TGTGCCAGCAGCTCCGACAGGGTACCCTACGAGCAGTACTTC.

Remarks on this clonotype: It may be a read error: a sequence one base away is much more abundant. The J gene is TRBJ2-2, the V gene TRBV10-3; 8 bases agree with TRBD1. The length of the CDR3 is 15 residues. Per germline, CDR1 ENHRY and CDR2 SYGVKD. Here the CDR3 reads CAISTQRTGKGELIF. DNA of the CDR3: TGTGCCATCAGTACACAACGGACAGGGAAGGGGGAGCTGATTTTT.

Ten or more counts support this clonotype. V usage is TRBV20-1 and J usage is TRBJ2-5; TRBD2 matches 8 bases. This CDR3 region has 12 residues. The junction had 9 bases not matched to a gene; V was cut back by 8 bases and J by 7 bases. Germline loops: CDR1 DFQATT, CDR2 SNEGSKA (reference sequence). This CDR3 reads CSPGTSSRTQYF. In DNA form, the CDR3 reads TGCAGTCCGGGGACTAGTTCGCGGACCCAGTACTTC.

This clonotype was counted at least ten times. J is TRBJ1-5 and V is TRBV6-6; D is ambiguous. Deletions cut 0 bases from V and 7 bases from J, with 13 bases between. Germline CDR1 and CDR2: MNHNY and SVGAGI (reference sequence). The CDR3 is 15 residues long. The CDR3 DNA reads TGTGCCAGCAGTTACTCGTCGGCGGGCGGGCAGCCCCAGCATTTT. Amino acids: CASSYSSAGGQPQHF.

This clonotype was counted at least ten times. CDR3 sequence (DNA): TGCGCCAGCAGCACCGGGACACTCCAAGAGACCCAGTACTTC. Translated: CASSTGTLQETQYF. V is TRBV5-1 and J is TRBJ2-5, with D perhaps matching TRBD1 (6 bases). The germline V and J ends were trimmed by 4 bases and 1 base, with 11 bases remaining between them. Germline V gene sequence: CDR1 SGHRS, CDR2 YFSETQ. This CDR3 comprises 14 residues.

In its sample, this clonotype was seen many times. The rearrangement links TRBV27 to TRBJ2-6; no reliable D call. Germline lookup yields CDR1 MNHEY and CDR2 SMNVEV (reference sequence). The CDR3 runs to 15 residues. V dropped 2 bases and J dropped 2 bases, with 7 bases sitting between them. CDR3 bases: TGTGCCAGCAGTTTAGAAGGCGCTGGGGCCAACGTCCTGACTTTC. Its translation is CASSLEGAGANVLTF.

This clonotype was seen more than once but under ten times. The chain joins TRBV5-1 to TRBJ1-6; D gene ambiguous. The germline CDR1 and CDR2 sequences are SGHRS and YFSETQ. There are 15 residues in the CDR3. The ends were cut back, 0 bases at V and 5 bases at J, with 9 bases in the middle. CDR3 bases: TGCGCCAGCAGCTTGGCCGGTCCAGATAATTCACCCCTCCACTTT. Encoded protein: CASSLAGPDNSPLHF.

This clonotype occurred many times. The chain links TRBV5-1 to TRBJ2-3, with 10 positions matching TRBD2. V lost 3 bases to trimming and J lost 5 bases; unmatched junction nucleotides: 12. The CDR3 contains 17 residues. Germline loops: CDR1 SGHRS, CDR2 YFSETQ. The CDR3 is CASSSGNLAGVGDTQYF. CDR3 bases: TGCGCCAGCAGCTCCGGAAACCTAGCGGGGGTCGGAGATACGCAGTATTTT.

This clonotype was seen repeatedly, ten times or more. The V call is TRBV11-2, the J call TRBJ2-7; D ambiguous. Germline V gives CDR1 SGHAT, CDR2 FQNNGV. V was pared by 1 base and J by 0 bases, with 7 bases between. The CDR3 spans 14 residues. The CDR3 spells CASSLAANSYEQYV. CDR3 bases: TGTGCCAGCAGCTTAGCTGCTAACTCCTACGAGCAGTACGTC.

This clonotype was observed many times. The J gene is TRBJ2-3, the V gene TRBV21-1. TRBV21-1 is designated a pseudogene. The CDR3 extends over 14 amino acids. CDR3 region: CASSKGERQDTQYF. CDR3 in DNA: TGTGCCAGCAGCAAAGGGGAGCGACAGGATACGCAGTATTTT.

Many counts were recorded for this clonotype. The rearrangement links TRBV29-1 to TRBJ1-2, with 8 bases that match TRBD1. In germline, CDR1 is SQVTM, CDR2 ANQGSEA. The CDR3 runs to 15 residues. V shed 1 base and J 5 bases; nucleotides not matched to a gene: 9. The CDR3 DNA reads as TGCAGCGTTGAAGGTTCAGGGGGCTATTCGTATGGCTACACCTTC. Its protein product is CSVEGSGGYSYGYTF.

In its sample, this clonotype was seen many times. This chain joins TRBV7-3 and TRBJ1-1; no firm D call. In germline, CDR1 is SGHTA, CDR2 FQGTGA. V lost 5 bases and J lost 5, with 15 bases in between. The CDR3 loop spans 14 amino acids. In nucleotides, the CDR3 is TGTGCCAGCAGCCTCCGCGGGGTCGGGACTGAAGCTTTCTTT. Translation gives CASSLRGVGTEAFF.

This clonotype has only a few counts. The chain combines TRBV20-1 with TRBJ1-5; D might be TRBD1 (5 bases). CDR1 is DFQATT, CDR2 SNEGSKA, per germline (reference sequence). The CDR3 loop spans 14 amino acids. Trimming took off 0 bases at V and 4 bases at J, with 10 bases between the two ends. This CDR3 reads CSARDGRENQPQHF. CDR3 in DNA: TGCAGTGCTAGAGATGGCAGGGAGAATCAGCCCCAGCATTTT.